This TCR beta chain was sequenced in a study of Tregs in tolerant kidney transplant recipients. With regard to this clone: Its antigen is as yet unknown.

Profiling relied on immunoSEQ multiplex PCR, and the TCRdb table lists in-frame clones only, not all of them. The data contain about 50,000 clones, roughly 87% of them singletons. Notes on the study in general: The most relevant donor-specific Treg TCRbeta repertoire apparently came from expansion with activated donor B cells.

The nonmyeloablative bone marrow transplants came from related graft donors, with transient mixed chimerism. V dropped 9 bases and J dropped 1; count of bases not matched to a gene: 4. The CDR3 covers 13 residues. Germline V gives CDR1 PRHDT, CDR2 FYEKMQ (reference sequence). The sample was CD8+ T cells from blood (PBMCs), taken 12 months after the transplant. The chain carries TRBV13 and TRBJ2-7, with TRBD1 matching 9 bases. The sequence was obtained from a human patient who received a combined kidney and bone marrow transplant. The T cells may partly be graft donor cells. Written as DNA, the CDR3 is TGTGCCAGTACAGGACAGGGGTCCTACGAGCAGTACTTC. Amino acids: CASTGQGSYEQYF.